A selection of T cell receptor beta chains follows, all from one sample in a study of early T cells in non-severe SARS-CoV-2 infection. TCRdb ran MiXCR on the 5' RACE reads and lists one entry per CDR3 protein. The data show 70,000 or so distinct CDR3 sequences, 12% seen once. Specimen: whole blood. All receptors come from an adult who was a healthcare worker with PCR-confirmed SARS-CoV-2 infection or an uninfected control (not recorded which). Each CDR3 is given with its conserved first and last residue. D genes are given only for firm matches. Expanded clones are given a class, and other clones once, few, many or no size at all.

-,TRBJ1-2,TRBV20-1,-,TGCAGTGCTAGAGGGCAGTTTAACGGGGGCTACACCTTC,CSARGQFNGGYTF
-,TRBJ2-7,TRBV18,few,TGTGCCAGCTCACCATTGGGTGGTCAGGGAGACGAGCAGTACTTC,CASSPLGGQGDEQYF
-,TRBJ1-5,TRBV18,-,TGTGCCAGCTCACTGGGAGGGGTAAATCAGCCCCAGCATTTT,CASSLGGVNQPQHF
-,TRBJ2-7,TRBV7-2,many,TGTGCCAGCAGCCCCGATATCCCCGAGCAGTACTTC,CASSPDIPEQYF
-,TRBJ2-4,TRBV20-1,-,TGCAGTGCTGGGAGGGGACAGATAGCCAAAAACATTCAGTACTTC,CSAGRGQIAKNIQYF
TRBD2,TRBJ2-2,TRBV12-3/TRBV12-4,few,TGTGCCAGCAGTTTGGGGGACTACGGCGGGGAGCTGTTTTTT,CASSLGDYGGELFF
-,TRBJ2-2,TRBV6-1,few,TGTGCCAGCAGTGATTCGTGGGGGGATCCCGGGGAGCTGTTTTTT,CASSDSWGDPGELFF
-,TRBJ2-6,TRBV11-2,many,TGTGCCAGCAGCTTAGATCTAAGGGGGGGCCGAAGCTCTGGGGCCAACGTCCTGACTTTC,CASSLDLRGGRSSGANVLTF
TRBD2,TRBJ2-7,TRBV20-1,many,TGCAGTGCTAGAGATCCCGGACTAGCGGGAGACGAGCAGTACTTC,CSARDPGLAGDEQYF
-,TRBJ2-7,TRBV20-1,many,TGCAGTGCTAGGGGGTACATTTCCTACGAGCAGTACTTC,CSARGYISYEQYF
-,TRBJ2-1,TRBV29-1,many,TGCAGCGTTGAAGATATGGCAGCCAGCTCCTACAATGAGCAGTTCTTC,CSVEDMAASSYNEQFF
-,TRBJ2-1,TRBV5-1,-,TGCGCCAGCAGCTTCGACGGTTATGCGCAGTTCTTC,CASSFDGYAQFF
TRBD1,TRBJ2-7,TRBV7-8,-,TGTGCCAGCAGCCCTCGAGCAGGACAGGGTCCCGACGAGCAGTACTTC,CASSPRAGQGPDEQYF
TRBD2,TRBJ2-7,TRBV7-6,many,TGTGCCAGCAGCCGTAGCGGGAGGTCCGAGCAGTACTTC,CASSRSGRSEQYF
-,TRBJ2-7,TRBV21-1,many,TGTGCCAGCAGCCGAAACGACCGCAACGAGCAGTACTTC,CASSRNDRNEQYF
-,TRBJ2-2,TRBV2,few,TGTGCCAGCACTTGGGGGGATAACACCGGGGAGCTGTTTTTT,CASTWGDNTGELFF
-,TRBJ2-1,TRBV29-1,-,TGCAGCGTTGAAGAGGAGTTAGCGGAAAACAATGAGCAGTTCTTC,CSVEEELAENNEQFF
TRBD1,TRBJ1-1,TRBV11-1,few,TGTGCCAGCAGGATTGGACAGGATGGGGCTGAAGCTTTCTTT,CASRIGQDGAEAFF
TRBD1,TRBJ1-1,TRBV29-1,many,TGCAGCGCGTGGACAGGGGGCGCTGAAGCTTTCTTT,CSAWTGGAEAFF
-,TRBJ2-1,TRBV4-1,few,TGCGCCAGCAGAGGTGGCAATGAGCAGTTCTTC,CASRGGNEQFF
-,TRBJ2-2,TRBV6-2/TRBV6-3,many,TGTGCCAGCACTCTCACCGGGGACGTAGTCGGGGAGCTGTTTTTT,CASTLTGDVVGELFF
TRBD2,TRBJ2-7,TRBV10-3,many,TGTGCCATCAGTGACCCCGGGGGGAGTAATTCCTACGAGCAGTACTTC,CAISDPGGSNSYEQYF
TRBD2,TRBJ2-1,TRBV5-1,-,TGCGCCAGCACCAGGACTAGCGGAGTCTACAATGAGCAGTTCTTC,CASTRTSGVYNEQFF
-,TRBJ2-6,TRBV19,many,TGTGCCAGTAGTATAGATCCGGGCTGGGGGGCCAACGTCCTGACTTTC,CASSIDPGWGANVLTF
-,TRBJ1-2,TRBV29-1,many,TGCAGCGTTGAGTCGGGGGGCGCGAGAGGCGGCTACACCTTC,CSVESGGARGGYTF
-,TRBJ2-7,TRBV2,few,TGTGCCAGCACCCGAGAGCGGACTTCCTACGAGCAGTACTTC,CASTRERTSYEQYF
TRBD2,TRBJ2-2,TRBV5-4,many,TGTGCCAGCAGCTTTAGGACTAGCGGTAACACCGGGGAGCTGTTTTTT,CASSFRTSGNTGELFF
TRBD2,TRBJ2-2,TRBV6-2/TRBV6-3,many,TGTGCCAGCAGTTATACTAGCGGGAACACCGGGGAGCTGTTTTTT,CASSYTSGNTGELFF
TRBD1,TRBJ2-2,TRBV6-1,few,TGTGCCAGCAGTGAAAAATTTAGGGACAGGGCTAGAAACACCGGGGAGCTGTTTTTT,CASSEKFRDRARNTGELFF
TRBD1,TRBJ1-1,TRBV7-9,-,TGTGCCAGCAGCTTGACGACAGGGTTGAACACTGAAGCTTTCTTT,CASSLTTGLNTEAFF
-,TRBJ1-2,TRBV28,-,TGTGCCAGCAGTTTAACCAACTATGGCTACACCTTC,CASSLTNYGYTF
-,TRBJ2-5,TRBV29-1,few,TGCAGCGTTGGTGACGGGGTTTCTGGGGAGACCCAGTACTTC,CSVGDGVSGETQYF
-,TRBJ2-7,TRBV5-4,few,TGTGCCAGCAGCTTGGGGGGGACCTACGAGCAGTGCTTC,CASSLGGTYEQCF
-,TRBJ1-4,TRBV28,-,TGTGCCAGCAGTTTAAGGGGCACAACTAATGAAAAACTGTTTTTT,CASSLRGTTNEKLFF
TRBD2,TRBJ2-4,TRBV6-6,many,TGTGCCAGCAGCCTGGGAGGAGCGGGAGGCCTAGCCAAAAAAAACATTCAGTACTTC,CASSLGGAGGLAKKNIQYF
-,TRBJ2-4,TRBV29-1,many,TGCAGCGGAGACGAACAGGGTTCGGACATTCAGTACTTC,CSGDEQGSDIQYF
-,TRBJ1-5,TRBV7-8,many,TGTGCCAGCAGCTTAGCAAGGTTTAGGGCCAATCAGCCCCAGCATTTT,CASSLARFRANQPQHF
-,TRBJ1-1,TRBV28,few,TGTGCCAGCAAGACCACGGGCCAGGGGGCTTTCTTT,CASKTTGQGAFF
TRBD2,TRBJ2-3,TRBV7-8,-,TGTGCCAGCAGCGGGGGACTAGCGGGAGGTTTAGATACGCAGTATTTT,CASSGGLAGGLDTQYF
TRBD2,TRBJ2-7,TRBV7-6,-,TGTGCCAGCAGCTTAGGGGACTACGAGAAAGGGGAGCAGTACTTC,CASSLGDYEKGEQYF
TRBD1,TRBJ2-3,TRBV9,few,TGTGCCAGCAGCTCCAGGACAGGGGGCAGAGATACGCAGTATTTT,CASSSRTGGRDTQYF